What follows is one T cell receptor (beta chain) and its context. This clonotype was counted ten times or more. The antigen it recognizes is unknown. No quality values exist for individual bases; no much larger clone is one base distant. Libraries were constructed by 5' RACE. Sequencing relied on a NextSeq 500. In the TCR library protocol, unique molecular identifiers were attached to individual cDNA molecules to correct for PCR bias and sequencing error. Both TCR alpha and beta chains were sequenced, and tight co-correlation was observed between alpha and beta sequence abundances in each sample. Processing in the source paper ran as follows. Decombinator V4 was used to annotate TCR sequences for V gene, J gene and CDR3. TCRs were defined as expanded if a significant change between any two time points was detected under a Poisson model with p below 0.0001. TCR abundances were normalised to the total number of TCRs sequenced per sample and were expressed as counts per million. TRAV1-2 paired with TRAJ12, TRAJ20 or TRAJ33 defined MAIT TCRs, while TRAV10 paired with TRAJ18 defined iNKT TCRs. VDJdb, accessed 1 November 2021, was searched for CMV, EBV and SARS-CoV-2 annotated TCRs, with TCRs annotated for multiple antigens excluded. TCRdb's own reprocessing of the public reads used fastp at Q25 and MiXCR and kept productive beta chains. Every entry covers one CDR3 protein and lists the most common genes and DNA from its rows. TCRdb, not the original authors, processed these V and J calls. The sample records about 67,000 distinct CDR3 sequences, 9.5% to 13% of which are singletons. The ten largest clones represent 3.8% of the sample.

The data were taken from a study of early T cells in non-severe SARS-CoV-2 infection (dated by TCRdb to the early 2020s). In the study overall: TCR sequencing used bulk RNA from unsorted whole blood, so alpha and beta chains could not be paired. Study-wide conclusions, independent of this receptor: VDJdb matching was skewed toward anti-spike CD8 responses, so virus-specific expansions were likely underestimated and private and CD4 specificities were missed.

From a lookup of the germline V gene, CDR1 and CDR2 are SQVTM and ANQGSEA. The CDR3 goes from the cysteine to the phenylalanine over 13 residues. The only DNA kept is the CDR3, 39 bases in frame from the first base. The V and J ends are trimmed by 7 bases and 1 base, leaving 13 bases between them. A case-control design nested within a healthcare worker cohort in London, UK, was used, with weekly nasopharyngeal swab PCR tests and blood sampling performed. Healthcare workers were recruited between 23 and 31 March 2020, during the week of the UK lockdown, and were followed weekly for up to about 16 weeks.

The sequence derives from an adult who was a healthcare worker with PCR-confirmed SARS-CoV-2 infection or an uninfected control (not recorded which). The sequencing input was whole blood. The sequence links TRBV29-1 to TRBJ2-5; no confident D gene assignment can be made. The CDR3 reads CSGLQNVQETQYF. The DNA sequence is given as TGCAGCGGTTTGCAAAACGTCCAAGAGACCCAGTACTTC. Here the CDR3 is joined to the reference TRBV29-1 and TRBJ2-5 genes, and the full variable domain is: SAVISQKPSRDICQRGTSLTIQCQVDSQVTMMFWYRQQPGQSLTLIATANQGSEATYESGFVIDKFPISRPNLTFSTLTVSNMSPEDSSIYLCSGLQNVQETQYFGPGTRLLVL.